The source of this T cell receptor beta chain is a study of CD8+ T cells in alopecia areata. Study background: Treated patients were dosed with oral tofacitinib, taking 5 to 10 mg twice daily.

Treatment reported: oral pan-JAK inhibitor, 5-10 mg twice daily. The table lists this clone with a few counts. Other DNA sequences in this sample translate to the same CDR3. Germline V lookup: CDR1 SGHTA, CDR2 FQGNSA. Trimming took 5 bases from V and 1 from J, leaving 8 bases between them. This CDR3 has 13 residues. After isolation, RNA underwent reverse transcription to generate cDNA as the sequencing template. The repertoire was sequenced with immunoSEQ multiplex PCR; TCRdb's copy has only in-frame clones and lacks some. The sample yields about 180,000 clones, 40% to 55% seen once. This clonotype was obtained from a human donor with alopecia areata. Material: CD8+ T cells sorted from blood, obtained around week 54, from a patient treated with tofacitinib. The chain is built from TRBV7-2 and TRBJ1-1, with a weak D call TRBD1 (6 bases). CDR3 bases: TGTGCCAGCAGCCTGGGACAGAACACTGAAGCTTTCTTT. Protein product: CASSLGQNTEAFF.